The 9 T cell receptor beta chains given below trace back to one sample, sequenced in a study of graft-versus-host responses after intestinal transplantation. Measured with immunoSEQ multiplex PCR; TCRdb has only the in-frame clones, and not every one. This repertoire shows 20,000 to 25,000 clones, 50% to 65% found once; its top ten account for 1%. This sample comprised alloreactive CD4+ T cells from a mixed lymphocyte reaction culture, obtained before intestinal transplant. Indicated subset: CFSE-low proliferating T cells sorted from approximately 6-day pre-transplant mixed lymphocyte reaction (GvH or HvG direction). The receptors shown here come from a human patient who received an intestinal transplant.

DNA for the CDR3: TGCAGCGTTGGGGATCAGGGTCAAGACTACGAGCAGTACTTC. This codes for CSVGDQGQDYEQYF. The rearrangement joins TRBV29-1 to TRBJ2-7, with D perhaps TRBD1 (5 bases). Germline lookup yields CDR1 SQVTM and CDR2 ANQGSEA. The CDR3 spans 14 residues. Trimming took off 4 bases at V and 3 bases at J, with 16 bases between the two ends.

The chain employs TRBV6-1 and TRBJ1-5; possible D gene TRBD1, 5 bases. V was cut by 11 bases and J by 3 bases, with 20 bases left in between. Germline-derived CDR1 and CDR2 are MNHNS and SASEGT. This CDR3 comprises 15 residues. Here the CDR3 DNA reads TGTGCCTGCCTTGCTGGACACAGCTTCAATCAGCCCCAGCATTTT. Amino acids: CACLAGHSFNQPQHF.

The rearrangement joins TRBV2 to TRBJ1-5, with D perhaps TRBD1 (6 bases). The CDR3 sequence is 14 residues long. Trimming stripped 6 bases from V and 3 bases from J, with 12 bases between. The germline CDR1 and CDR2 sequences are SNHLY and FYNNEI. CDR3 sequence (DNA): TGTGCCAGCAGCCAACAGGGCTACAATCAGCCCCAGCATTTT. It translates to CASSQQGYNQPQHF.

This chain connects TRBV5-1 to TRBJ1-2; D is ambiguous. Deletions cut 4 bases from V and 8 bases from J, with 12 bases between. CDR1 is SGHRS, CDR2 YFSETQ, per germline. The CDR3 consists of 12 residues. The CDR3 protein is CASSPVSFGYTF. The CDR3 bases are TGCGCCAGCAGCCCCGTGAGTTTCGGCTACACCTTC. The whole variable domain, remainder taken from reference TRBV5-1 and TRBJ1-2, is KAGVTQTPRYLIKTRGQQVTLSCSPISGHRSVSWYQQTPGQGLQFLFEYFSETQRNKGNFPGRFSGRQFSNSRSEMNVSTLELGDSALYLCASSPVSFGYTFGSGTRLTVV.

This clone was seen a few times. V usage is TRBV18 and J usage is TRBJ1-1; tentative D call: TRBD1 (5 bases). There are 13 residues in the CDR3. The V gene lost 5 bases and the J gene lost 2 bases, with 9 bases spanning the gap. The germline V gene has CDR1 KGHSH and CDR2 LQKENI. CDR3 in DNA: TGTGCCAGCTCATTGCAGGGAAACACTGAAGCTTTCTTT. The encoded protein is CASSLQGNTEAFF.

The chain is built from TRBV5-1 and TRBJ2-5; 14 bases are a match to TRBD2. The CDR3 has 15 amino acids. V was clipped by 3 bases and J by 4 bases; unmatched bases: 2. CDR1 and CDR2 (germline): SGHRS, YFSETQ. CDR3 residues: CASSSGLAGVETQYF. CDR3 DNA: TGCGCCAGCAGCTCGGGACTAGCGGGAGTAGAGACCCAGTACTTC.

The V gene is TRBV6-5, the J gene TRBJ2-1; 9 bases match TRBD2. With 6 bases clipped from V and 5 bases from J, the junction kept 5 bases outside the gene matches. The CDR3 loop spans 14 amino acids. Germline V gene lookup returns CDR1 MNHEY and CDR2 SVGAGI. This chain's CDR3 is CASRLGLANNEQFF. CDR3 coding DNA: TGTGCCAGCAGACTTGGACTAGCGAACAATGAGCAGTTCTTC.

The chain has TRBV30 and TRBJ1-2; weak D call: TRBD1 (6 bases). The CDR3 runs to 13 residues. Per the germline V gene, CDR1 is GTSNPN and CDR2 is SVGIG (reference sequence). Trimming left V 0 bases short and J 4 bases short, with 9 bases between. CDR3 in DNA: TGTGCCTGGAGTGTCAGGGGAACCTATGGCTACACCTTC. Translation: CAWSVRGTYGYTF.

The chain carries TRBV19 and TRBJ1-2, with D tentatively TRBD1 (6 bases). The CDR3 is 19 residues long. V shed 6 bases and J shed 0 bases, with 26 bases lying between them. Per germline, CDR1 LNHDA and CDR2 SQIVND (reference sequence). DNA for the CDR3: TGTGCCAGTAGAAAGTTCAGGGGTCCCGGGACGGATACTAACTATGGCTACACCTTC. Protein product: CASRKFRGPGTDTNYGYTF.